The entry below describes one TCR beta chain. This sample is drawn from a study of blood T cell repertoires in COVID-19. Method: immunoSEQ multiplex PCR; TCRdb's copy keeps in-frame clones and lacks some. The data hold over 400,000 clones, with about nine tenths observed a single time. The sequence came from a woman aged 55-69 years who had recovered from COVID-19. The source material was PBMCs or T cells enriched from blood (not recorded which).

CDR3 protein: CASSLTGRDGYTF. As DNA, the CDR3 is TGTGCCAGCAGCTTAACAGGGCGCGATGGCTACACCTTC. The chain employs TRBV7-8 and TRBJ1-2, with a possible D match to TRBD1 (6 bases). The germline V gene has CDR1 SGHVS and CDR2 FQNEAQ. V dropped 2 bases and J dropped 6 bases, with 10 bases sitting between them. The length of the CDR3 is 13 residues. The full variable domain, in which reference TRBV7-8 and TRBJ1-2 provide the parts outside the CDR3, is GAGVSQSPRYKVAKRGQDVALRCDPISGHVSLFWYQQALGQGPEFLTYFQNEAQLDKSGLPSDRFFAERPEGSVSTLKIQRTQQEDSAVYLCASSLTGRDGYTFGSGTRLTVV.